This T cell receptor (beta chain) was captured in a study of cytomegalovirus exposure and HLA in healthy donors. Trimming removed 1 base from V and 2 bases from J; junction bases left unmatched: 9. Germline-derived CDR1 and CDR2 are KGHSH and LQKENI. This CDR3 has 17 amino acids. 60 Vbeta and 13 Jbeta primers were used in PCR. The protocol was immunoSEQ multiplex PCR, while the TCRdb copy is restricted to in-frame clones and leaves out a portion. Among about 200,000 clones listed, 75% to 90% were seen once. The chain recombines TRBV18 with TRBJ2-7; 9 nucleotides agree with TRBD2. Sample: PBMCs. This sequence originates from a woman between 40 and 55 years old in good health and CMV-seronegative. The CDR3 loop reads CASSPLPMTSGAYEQYF. The CDR3 DNA follows: TGTGCCAGCTCACCACTACCGATGACTAGCGGTGCCTACGAGCAGTACTTC.